These T cell receptor beta chains were read from a single sample in a study of T cells after yellow fever vaccination. MiXCR was run by TCRdb on the 5' RACE reads, yielding one entry per CDR3 protein. The top ten clones hold 37% of a sample with under 90,000 distinct CDR3 sequences, 6.5% of them seen once. The material was CD8+ T cells sorted from PBMCs, obtained about 49 days after the first yellow fever vaccination. These receptors were taken from a man between 18 and 35 years old who received the YFV17D yellow fever vaccine. CDR3s include the opening cysteine and the closing phenylalanine or tryptophan. A D gene is named only where the DNA matches it firmly. The size of a clone is reported for some rows only, either as once, few or many, or as a class for expanded clones.

len: 16
j_gene: TRBJ2-4
v_gene: TRBV4-1
d_gene: -
abundance: -
CDR3nt: TGCGCCACCTCAGGCCTTGGTGATATAGCCAAAAACATTCAGTACTTC
CDR3aa: CATSGLGDIAKNIQYF

len: 18
j_gene: TRBJ2-6
v_gene: TRBV4-1
d_gene: -
abundance: many
CDR3nt: TGCGCCAGCAGCCAAGAGGGACGCCGCTTATCTGGGGCCAACGTCCTGACTTTC
CDR3aa: CASSQEGRRLSGANVLTF

len: 12
j_gene: TRBJ2-3
v_gene: TRBV7-8
d_gene: -
abundance: -
CDR3nt: TGTGCCAGCGCCTTGACATTGGATACGCAGTATTTT
CDR3aa: CASALTLDTQYF

len: 11
j_gene: TRBJ1-2
v_gene: TRBV12-3/TRBV12-4
d_gene: -
abundance: -
CDR3nt: TGTGCCAGCAGTTCAGGGGAAGGCTACACCTTC
CDR3aa: CASSSGEGYTF

len: 14
j_gene: TRBJ2-3
v_gene: TRBV4-3
d_gene: TRBD1
abundance: -
CDR3nt: TGCGCCAGCAGCCGCGCCGGGACAGGGGATACGCAGTATTTT
CDR3aa: CASSRAGTGDTQYF

len: 14
j_gene: TRBJ2-7
v_gene: TRBV20-1
d_gene: TRBD2
abundance: many
CDR3nt: TGCAGTGCTTCCGGGACTAGCGGGGGCTACGAGCAGTACTTC
CDR3aa: CSASGTSGGYEQYF

len: 16
j_gene: TRBJ2-1
v_gene: TRBV7-2
d_gene: -
abundance: -
CDR3nt: TGTGCCAGCAGCTTACAACCCGGGGGACCCTACAATGAGCAGTTCTTC
CDR3aa: CASSLQPGGPYNEQFF

len: 14
j_gene: TRBJ2-1
v_gene: TRBV20-1
d_gene: TRBD2
abundance: few
CDR3nt: TGCAGTGCTCTCACTAGCGGGGGGGGCTATGAGCAGTTCTTC
CDR3aa: CSALTSGGGYEQFF

len: 11
j_gene: TRBJ1-6
v_gene: TRBV12-3/TRBV12-4
d_gene: -
abundance: -
CDR3nt: TGTGCCAGCAGCCCAGGTGGACCCCTCCACTTT
CDR3aa: CASSPGGPLHF

len: 15
j_gene: TRBJ2-2
v_gene: TRBV6-1
d_gene: TRBD2
abundance: few
CDR3nt: TGTGCCAGCACCCCCCGGGGGGGCAGCACCGGGGAGCTGTTTTTT
CDR3aa: CASTPRGGSTGELFF

len: 11
j_gene: TRBJ2-7
v_gene: TRBV19
d_gene: -
abundance: many
CDR3nt: TGTGCCAGTAGTAGCGGATACGAGCAGTACTTC
CDR3aa: CASSSGYEQYF

len: 16
j_gene: TRBJ2-5
v_gene: TRBV4-1
d_gene: TRBD2
abundance: many
CDR3nt: TGCGCCAGCAGCCAGCCAGCGGGGGGGCATCAAGAGACCCAGTACTTC
CDR3aa: CASSQPAGGHQETQYF

len: 15
j_gene: TRBJ1-4
v_gene: TRBV6-5
d_gene: -
abundance: -
CDR3nt: TGTGCCAGCAGTTTACAGGTTCCACCCGCAGAAAAACTGTTTTTT
CDR3aa: CASSLQVPPAEKLFF

len: 11
j_gene: TRBJ2-7
v_gene: TRBV6-2/TRBV6-3
d_gene: -
abundance: many
CDR3nt: TGTGCCAGCAGTTACTCAGGGGAGCAGTACTTC
CDR3aa: CASSYSGEQYF

len: 13
j_gene: TRBJ2-3
v_gene: TRBV19
d_gene: -
abundance: few
CDR3nt: TGTGCCAGTAGTTCTCGGGCATCAGATACGCAGTATTTT
CDR3aa: CASSSRASDTQYF

len: 15
j_gene: TRBJ1-2
v_gene: TRBV12-3/TRBV12-4
d_gene: -
abundance: few
CDR3nt: TGTGCCAGCAGTGGCGAGCGGGGCGTCTACTATGGCTACACCTTC
CDR3aa: CASSGERGVYYGYTF

len: 17
j_gene: TRBJ1-4
v_gene: TRBV16
d_gene: -
abundance: many
CDR3nt: TGTGCCAGCAGCCAATTTGCAGGGTCGGCGACTAATGAAAAACTGTTTTTT
CDR3aa: CASSQFAGSATNEKLFF

len: 13
j_gene: TRBJ1-2
v_gene: TRBV5-1
d_gene: -
abundance: many
CDR3nt: TGCGCCAGCAGAACGGACGCTAACTATGGCTACACCTTC
CDR3aa: CASRTDANYGYTF

len: 17
j_gene: TRBJ2-2
v_gene: TRBV15
d_gene: -
abundance: -
CDR3nt: TGTGCCACCAGGGACGAGGAGGGGGGCTCCAACACCGGGGAGCTGCTTTTT
CDR3aa: CATRDEEGGSNTGELLF

len: 16
j_gene: TRBJ2-1
v_gene: TRBV12-3/TRBV12-4
d_gene: TRBD2
abundance: -
CDR3nt: TGTGCCAGCATTCCTAGCGGGGGGGCCTCTTTCGATGAGCAGTTCTTC
CDR3aa: CASIPSGGASFDEQFF

len: 12
j_gene: TRBJ2-1
v_gene: TRBV7-9
d_gene: -
abundance: many
CDR3nt: TGTGCCAGCAGCTTAACCTCCAATGAGCAGTTCTTC
CDR3aa: CASSLTSNEQFF

len: 15
j_gene: TRBJ2-7
v_gene: TRBV4-1
d_gene: TRBD2
abundance: -
CDR3nt: TGCGCCAGCAGCCAACTAGCGGGGGGCTCCTACGAGCAGTACTTC
CDR3aa: CASSQLAGGSYEQYF

len: 15
j_gene: TRBJ1-1
v_gene: TRBV28
d_gene: TRBD1
abundance: few
CDR3nt: TGTGCCAGCAGTTTACCGAGGACAGGGTGGACTGAAGCTTTCTTT
CDR3aa: CASSLPRTGWTEAFF

len: 11
j_gene: TRBJ1-1
v_gene: TRBV11-1
d_gene: -
abundance: -
CDR3nt: TGTGCCACAAACCGGGACCCTGAAGCTTTCTTT
CDR3aa: CATNRDPEAFF

len: 14
j_gene: TRBJ2-1
v_gene: TRBV3-1
d_gene: TRBD2
abundance: many
CDR3nt: TGTGCCAGCTGGAGCGGGAGCTCCTACAATGAGCAGTTCTTC
CDR3aa: CASWSGSSYNEQFF

len: 20
j_gene: TRBJ1-6
v_gene: TRBV4-1
d_gene: TRBD1
abundance: -
CDR3nt: TGCGCCAGCAGCCAGCGACCGGGACAGGGGGCGGGAACCGGCCATTCACCCCTCCACTTT
CDR3aa: CASSQRPGQGAGTGHSPLHF

len: 16
j_gene: TRBJ1-1
v_gene: TRBV7-9
d_gene: -
abundance: many
CDR3nt: TGTGCCAGCAGAGGGGGTACGGGGGGACGGACCACTGAAGCTTTCTTT
CDR3aa: CASRGGTGGRTTEAFF

len: 11
j_gene: TRBJ1-1
v_gene: TRBV7-9
d_gene: TRBD1
abundance: many
CDR3nt: TGTGCCAGCAGACATGGACAGGGTACTTTCTTT
CDR3aa: CASRHGQGTFF

len: 14
j_gene: TRBJ2-1
v_gene: TRBV27
d_gene: -
abundance: many
CDR3nt: TGTGCCAGCACCTGGAACGGGGAGCTCAATGAGCAGTTCTTC
CDR3aa: CASTWNGELNEQFF

len: 12
j_gene: TRBJ2-5
v_gene: TRBV2
d_gene: TRBD1
abundance: -
CDR3nt: TGTGCCAGCATCGGACAGGAAGAGACCCAGTACTTC
CDR3aa: CASIGQEETQYF

len: 11
j_gene: TRBJ1-2
v_gene: TRBV6-2/TRBV6-3
d_gene: -
abundance: -
CDR3nt: TGTGCCAGCAGTTACGGGTTTGGCTACACCTTC
CDR3aa: CASSYGFGYTF

len: 14
j_gene: TRBJ1-3
v_gene: TRBV6-1
d_gene: -
abundance: -
CDR3nt: TGTGCCAGCAATCAGGGGAGCTTTGGAAACACCATATATTTT
CDR3aa: CASNQGSFGNTIYF

len: 14
j_gene: TRBJ2-3
v_gene: TRBV6-5
d_gene: -
abundance: many
CDR3nt: TGTGCCAGCAGTTGGACACTCCGCACAGATACGCAGTATTTT
CDR3aa: CASSWTLRTDTQYF

len: 15
j_gene: TRBJ1-5
v_gene: TRBV27
d_gene: TRBD1
abundance: many
CDR3nt: TGTGCCAGCAGTTTGGCCAGGGGGGTCAATCAGCCCCAGCATTTT
CDR3aa: CASSLARGVNQPQHF